This T cell receptor beta chain stems from a study of blood T cells in healthy people across ages (dated by TCRdb to between 2014 and 2017). Some background on the complete study: In model experiments, template switching captured roughly one uniquely barcoded TCR beta cDNA molecule for every two T cells. The study analyzed two additional independent replicas of 1 million unique cDNA reads from the same blood draw for two donors, one aged 18 to 30 and one aged 80 or older. The donors were split into four age groups: young (average 16 years), middle-aged (roughly 39), aged (over 55) and long-lived (over 75). To avoid experimental bias, donors of different ages were randomly spread across the sequencing lanes. To track age-related changes in TCR beta repertoire diversity, the study relied on deep sequencing normalized with unique cDNA molecular identifiers.

The 39 donors, aged about 6 to 95 years, were systemically healthy Caucasian individuals from Russia. Roughly 11 milliliters of peripheral blood were drawn from each donor into EDTA-treated Vacutainer tubes. Ficoll-Paque density-gradient centrifugation was used to isolate PBMCs, with at least 6 million obtained per sample. Total RNA, at least 6 micrograms per sample, was extracted from PBMCs with Trizol reagent. For every donor, an aliquot of PBMCs went through flow cytometry to measure the percentages of naive CD45RAhigh/CD27high T cells. Libraries were built with 5' RACE. Sequencing was carried out with an Illumina HiSeq 2500. The second PCR ran for about 6 to 11 cycles and used a J-beta primer mix along with a sample-barcoded 5' primer. A unique molecular identifier was introduced onto each TCR beta cDNA molecule by a template-switch 5' adaptor carrying 12 random nucleotides. Each sample yielded at least 2.5 million CDR3-containing paired-end reads. First-strand cDNA was synthesized from all RNA with the Mint cDNA synthesis kit, primed by a TRBC-specific oligonucleotide. All cDNA was treated with uracil-DNA glycosylase and then went through a first 18-cycle PCR with the universal primers M1SS and BC2_uni_R. The paper's data handling went like this. Normalization of each sample was performed by random selection of 1 million high-quality reads, each carrying a distinct molecular identifier. Instead of being binned into consensus sequences, reads with shared molecular identifiers were discarded. MiTCR, set to a Q25 quality threshold and the strictest error-elimination algorithm, was used for CDR3 identification, clonotype clustering and error correction. Lower-bound total TCR beta diversity was estimated with a nonparametric unseen species model using Euler transformation. The public reads were reanalyzed by TCRdb: fastp trimming at Q25, MiXCR alignment, in-frame beta chains only. Rows merge per CDR3 protein into single entries with the most common DNA and genes. The V and J calls, along with clone size, are taken from TCRdb and not from the paper's own processing. Here the sample has about 1.6 million distinct CDR3 sequences; 30% to 40% occur a single time. Roughly 10% of the sample comes from the top ten.

Note on this clonotype: Its antigen is currently not known. No base qualities exist here, and no much larger clone lies one base off it.

Results and caveats for the whole study, not just this receptor: Compared with the aged group, more naive CD4+ T cells, fewer expanded clones and increased TCR diversity were shown by the long-lived group, suggesting age selection. Estimates of total diversity from one million sequenced T cells were regarded as lower bounds and underestimates. Observed TCR beta diversity per million T cells fell roughly linearly with age, and a significant reduction was already apparent by age about 38. Conclusive comparison of naive and antigen-experienced compartments was prevented by the profiling of bulk unsorted PBMCs. Because donor CMV infection status was unknown, age-related changes in expanded clonotypes were potentially confounded. There was a strong correlation between observed TCR beta diversity and the percentage of naive T cells measured by flow cytometry.

The CDR3 numbers 13 residues from cysteine through phenylalanine. Left in the record is the CDR3 DNA by itself, 39 bases read in frame from the first base. The V and J ends are trimmed by 7 bases and 5 bases, leaving 14 bases between them. The germline V gene supplies CDR1 MGHDK and CDR2 SYGVNS. The sequenced material came from blood. The sequence was obtained from a woman aged 30 to 39 in good health. Recombination linked TRBV25-1 to TRBJ1-1; no confident D gene assignment can be made. The CDR3 protein: CASIRTGRTEAFF. The bases are TGTGCCAGCATTAGGACGGGAAGAACTGAAGCTTTCTTT.